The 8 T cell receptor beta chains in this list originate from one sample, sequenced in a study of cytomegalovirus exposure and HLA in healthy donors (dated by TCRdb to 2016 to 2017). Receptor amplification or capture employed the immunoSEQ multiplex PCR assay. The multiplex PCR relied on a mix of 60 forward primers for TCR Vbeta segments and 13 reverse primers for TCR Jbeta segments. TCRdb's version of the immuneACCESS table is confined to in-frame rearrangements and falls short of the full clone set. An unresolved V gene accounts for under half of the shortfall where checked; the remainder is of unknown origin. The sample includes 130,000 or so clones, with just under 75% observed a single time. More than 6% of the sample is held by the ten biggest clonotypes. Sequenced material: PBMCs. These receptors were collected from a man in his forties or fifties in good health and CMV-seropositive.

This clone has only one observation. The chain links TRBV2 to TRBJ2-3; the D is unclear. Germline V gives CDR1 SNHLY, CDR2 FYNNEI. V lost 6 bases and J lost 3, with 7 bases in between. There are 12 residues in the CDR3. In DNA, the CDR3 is TGTGCCAGCAGGGCGACTACAGATACGCAGTATTTT. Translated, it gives CASRATTDTQYF.

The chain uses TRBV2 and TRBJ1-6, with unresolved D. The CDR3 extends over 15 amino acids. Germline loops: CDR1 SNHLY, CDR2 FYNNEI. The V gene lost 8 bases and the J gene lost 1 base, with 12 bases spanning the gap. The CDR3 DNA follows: TGTGCCAGCGGAGGGAGGGAGTCCTATAATTCACCCCTCCACTTT. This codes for CASGGRESYNSPLHF.

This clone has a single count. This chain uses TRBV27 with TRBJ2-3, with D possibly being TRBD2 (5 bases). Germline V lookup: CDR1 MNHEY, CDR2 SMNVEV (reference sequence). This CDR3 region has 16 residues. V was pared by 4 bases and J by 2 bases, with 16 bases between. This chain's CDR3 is CASSSVGGRLTDTQYF. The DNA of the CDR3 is TGTGCCAGCAGTTCTGTGGGCGGGCGACTCACAGATACGCAGTATTTT.

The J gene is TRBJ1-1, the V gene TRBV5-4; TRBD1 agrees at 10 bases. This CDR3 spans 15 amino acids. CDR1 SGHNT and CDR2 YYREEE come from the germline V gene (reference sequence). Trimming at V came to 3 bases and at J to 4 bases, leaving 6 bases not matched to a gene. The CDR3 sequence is CASSSMGQGSTEAFF. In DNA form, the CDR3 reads TGTGCCAGCAGCTCTATGGGACAGGGGAGCACTGAAGCTTTCTTT.

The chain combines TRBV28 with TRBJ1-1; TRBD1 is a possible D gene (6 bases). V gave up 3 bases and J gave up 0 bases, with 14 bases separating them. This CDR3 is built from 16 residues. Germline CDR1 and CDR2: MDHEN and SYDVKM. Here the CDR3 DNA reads TGTGCCAGCAGTTTTCAGACAGGCCCTCTGAACACTGAAGCTTTCTTT. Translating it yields CASSFQTGPLNTEAFF.

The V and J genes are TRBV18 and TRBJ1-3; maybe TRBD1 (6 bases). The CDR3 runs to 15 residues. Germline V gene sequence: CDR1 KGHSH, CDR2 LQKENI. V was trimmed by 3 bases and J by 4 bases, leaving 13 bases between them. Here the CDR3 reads CASSPRQAGGNTIYF. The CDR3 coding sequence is TGTGCCAGCTCACCCAGACAGGCCGGCGGAAACACCATATATTTT.

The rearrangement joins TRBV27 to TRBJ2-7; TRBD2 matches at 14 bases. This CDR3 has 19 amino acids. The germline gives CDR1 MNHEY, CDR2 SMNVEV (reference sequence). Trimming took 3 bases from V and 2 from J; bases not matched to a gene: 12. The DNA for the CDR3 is TGTGCCAGCAGTTTGGCCAGACTAGCGGGAGGGCAGTCGGCCTACGAGCAGTACTTC. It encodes CASSLARLAGGQSAYEQYF.

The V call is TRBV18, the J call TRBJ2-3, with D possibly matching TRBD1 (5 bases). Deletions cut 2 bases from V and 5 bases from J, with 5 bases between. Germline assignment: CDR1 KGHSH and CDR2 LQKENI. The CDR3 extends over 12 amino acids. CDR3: CASSPTGDTQYF. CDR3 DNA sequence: TGTGCCAGCTCACCAACAGGAGATACGCAGTATTTT.